This T cell receptor beta chain was sequenced for a study of early T cells in non-severe SARS-CoV-2 infection. For the study at large: Sequenced material consisted of bulk RNA (from unsorted whole blood), and chains were unpaired.

V shed 4 bases and J shed 4 bases, with 14 bases lying between them. The CDR3 runs 14 residues. Germline lookup yields CDR1 SGDLS and CDR2 YYNGEE. This clonotype has a handful of counts. Unique molecular identifiers were added to individual cDNA molecules. TCRdb recomputed calls from the 5' RACE reads with MiXCR, one row per CDR3 protein. The sample includes around 75,000 distinct CDR3 sequences, roughly 9.5% of them seen just once. Sequenced sample: whole blood. The V gene is TRBV9, the J gene TRBJ1-1; D unresolved. This TCR came from an adult who was a healthcare worker with PCR-confirmed SARS-CoV-2 infection or an uninfected control (not recorded which). The CDR3 DNA reads TGTGCCAGCAGCCCCGCCGCCGGTAGCACTGAAGCTTTCTTT. Its translation: CASSPAAGSTEAFF.